This is a list of T cell receptor beta chains from one sample in a study of T-cell reconstitution after alpha-beta-depleted transplantation in children. TCRdb reprocessed the PCR reads with MiXCR, giving one entry per CDR3 protein. The sample lists some 300,000 distinct CDR3 sequences, roughly a tenth seen once, with 7.5% in the top ten. The sequencing here drew on PBMCs, taken before TCRalphabeta/CD19-depleted stem cell transplant. All receptors come from a boy under three years old with acute myeloid leukemia, due to receive a stem cell transplant. Each CDR3 is given with its conserved first and last residue. The order of the fields is clone size, J gene, V gene, D gene, CDR3 protein, CDR3 DNA. A D gene is named only where the DNA matches it firmly. Expanded clones get a size class; other rows say once, few or many, or leave the size out.

>many|TRBJ1-1|TRBV14|TRBD1
CASSQNRDRRMNTEAFF
TGTGCCAGCAGCCAAAACCGGGACAGGCGAATGAACACTGAAGCTTTCTTT
>many|TRBJ2-5|TRBV27|-
CASSPLQRPEEETQYF
TGTGCCAGCAGCCCCTTACAGCGCCCAGAAGAAGAGACCCAGTACTTC
>many|TRBJ2-2|TRBV6-5|TRBD1
CASSIRQGYTGELFF
TGTGCCAGCAGTATACGACAGGGATACACCGGGGAGCTGTTTTTT
>many|TRBJ2-3|TRBV6-6|-
CASSQDSTDTQYF
TGTGCCAGCAGCCAAGACAGCACAGATACGCAGTATTTT
>few|TRBJ2-6|TRBV19|-
CASSPPRAVSNSVLTF
TGTGCCAGTAGCCCACCTAGGGCAGTAAGTAATAGCGTCCTGACTTTC
>many|TRBJ2-2|TRBV20-1|-
CSARVSGLNTGELFF
TGCAGTGCTAGAGTCTCGGGACTCAACACCGGGGAGCTGTTTTTT
>many|TRBJ2-3|TRBV25-1|-
CASSEWERADTQYF
TGTGCCAGCAGTGAATGGGAACGGGCAGATACGCAGTATTTT
>many|TRBJ2-2|TRBV2|-
CASSRENTGELFF
TGTGCCAGCAGTCGGGAGAACACCGGGGAGCTGTTTTTT
>many|TRBJ1-1|TRBV28|-
CASSLRDWGANTEAFF
TGTGCCAGCAGTTTAAGGGACTGGGGAGCGAACACTGAAGCTTTCTTT
>many|TRBJ2-7|TRBV5-6|-
CASSTTRESYEQYF
TGTGCCAGCAGCACTACCCGGGAGTCCTACGAGCAGTACTTC
>many|TRBJ2-3|TRBV3-1|-
CASSPSGIRTDTQYF
TGTGCCAGCAGCCCCTCAGGGATCCGGACAGATACGCAGTATTTT
>many|TRBJ2-4|TRBV28|TRBD2
CASNSRTSGSGSIQYF
TGTGCCAGCAACTCTCGGACTAGCGGGAGTGGTAGCATTCAGTACTTC
>many|TRBJ1-5|TRBV11-2|-
CASNMGVGQPQHF
TGTGCCAGCAACATGGGAGTCGGTCAGCCCCAGCATTTT
>many|TRBJ2-1|TRBV20-1|-
CSASSGGNEQFF
TGCAGTGCTAGTTCCGGTGGCAATGAGCAGTTCTTC
>-|TRBJ2-5|TRBV14|-
CASSRDFLETQYF
TGTGCCAGCAGCCGGGACTTTTTAGAGACCCAGTACTTC
>-|TRBJ1-5|TRBV28|TRBD1
CASSLGWGTGEGNQPQHF
TGTGCCAGCAGTTTAGGTTGGGGAACAGGGGAGGGCAATCAGCCCCAGCATTTT
>many|TRBJ2-7|TRBV29-1|TRBD2
CSAAVLAGGGGYEQYF
TGCAGCGCTGCCGTACTAGCGGGAGGGGGGGGCTACGAGCAGTACTTC
>many|TRBJ1-3|TRBV7-3|-
CARGGNTIYF
TGTGCCCGAGGTGGAAACACCATATATTTT
>few|TRBJ2-7|TRBV19|-
CASSIFHRQIREQYF
TGTGCCAGTAGTATCTTTCACCGACAGATCCGGGAGCAGTACTTC
>-|TRBJ2-2|TRBV27|-
CASSLSGLHTGELFF
TGTGCCAGCAGTTTATCAGGGTTGCACACCGGGGAGCTGTTTTTT
>many|TRBJ2-2|TRBV12-3/TRBV12-4|-
CASSFTGEAGELFF
TGTGCCAGCAGTTTTACAGGGGAGGCCGGGGAGCTGTTTTTT
>many|TRBJ2-2|TRBV5-1|TRBD1
CASSHDREGTGELFF
TGCGCCAGCAGCCACGACAGGGAAGGAACCGGGGAGCTGTTTTTT
>many|TRBJ2-7|TRBV14|-
CASSRSGYEQYF
TGTGCCAGCAGCCGATCAGGTTACGAGCAGTACTTC
>-|TRBJ2-7|TRBV23-1|TRBD1
CASGRRTGGLLYEQYF
TGCGCCAGTGGGCGGAGAACAGGGGGCCTCTTGTACGAGCAGTACTTC
>few|TRBJ1-5|TRBV6-5|TRBD1
CASSFDRASQPQHF
TGTGCCAGCAGTTTCGACAGGGCTAGTCAGCCCCAGCATTTT
>many|TRBJ2-1|TRBV12-3/TRBV12-4|-
CASSLGPSYNEQFF
TGTGCCAGCAGTTTAGGTCCGTCCTACAATGAGCAGTTCTTC
>many|TRBJ1-1|TRBV28|TRBD1
CASSLGGQGGDTEAFF
TGTGCCAGCAGTTTAGGGGGACAGGGAGGGGACACTGAAGCTTTCTTT
>few|TRBJ1-2|TRBV18|-
CASSPRERNYGYTF
TGTGCCAGCTCACCTAGAGAGCGAAACTATGGCTACACCTTC
>many|TRBJ1-1|TRBV20-1|-
CSASKNTEAFF
TGCAGTGCTAGTAAGAACACTGAAGCTTTCTTT
>many|TRBJ2-2|TRBV24-1|-
CATRPGGRTGELFF
TGTGCCACCAGACCCGGGGGCAGGACCGGGGAGCTGTTTTTT
>few|TRBJ2-1|TRBV27|TRBD2
CASSPQLAGRGEQFF
TGTGCCAGCAGTCCACAACTAGCGGGGAGGGGTGAGCAGTTCTTC
>many|TRBJ2-1|TRBV7-3|TRBD2
CASSNSGGPGNEQFF
TGTGCCAGCAGCAATAGCGGGGGGCCGGGCAATGAGCAGTTCTTC
>many|TRBJ2-5|TRBV27|-
CASSLFRDIRQETQYF
TGTGCCAGCAGTTTATTCCGGGACATCAGGCAAGAGACCCAGTACTTC
>many|TRBJ2-5|TRBV12-3/TRBV12-4|-
CASSRRVWRVGETQYF
TGTGCCAGCAGTCGCCGTGTGTGGAGGGTCGGGGAGACCCAGTACTTC
>many|TRBJ2-1|TRBV11-3|TRBD2
CASSLGLAGGEQFF
TGTGCCAGCAGCCTGGGACTAGCGGGAGGGGAGCAGTTCTTC
>many|TRBJ2-7|TRBV28|-
CASSLIGTGPYEQYF
TGTGCCAGCAGTTTAATCGGGACGGGGCCCTACGAGCAGTACTTC
>many|TRBJ1-1|TRBV7-9|-
CASSFGAGEAFF
TGTGCCAGCAGCTTCGGGGCGGGGGAAGCTTTCTTT
>-|TRBJ2-3|TRBV10-3|TRBD2
CAISPSGRTDTQYF
TGTGCCATCAGCCCTAGCGGGCGCACAGATACGCAGTATTTT
>many|TRBJ1-2|TRBV4-2|TRBD1
CASSRTGTGGAGGYTF
TGTGCCAGCAGCCGCACCGGGACAGGGGGCGCGGGGGGCTACACCTTC
>many|TRBJ2-1|TRBV5-1|-
CASSLPNNNEQFF
TGCGCCAGCAGCTTGCCTAATAACAATGAGCAGTTCTTC
>few|TRBJ1-4|TRBV7-9|-
CASSLGPPTNEKLFF
TGTGCCAGCAGCTTAGGACCCCCAACTAATGAAAAACTGTTTTTT
>many|TRBJ2-1|TRBV10-3|TRBD2
CAISEGRAGHNEQFF
TGTGCCATCAGTGAAGGCCGAGCGGGACACAATGAGCAGTTCTTC